This TCR beta chain was documented in a study of T cells after yellow fever vaccination. Overall study findings and caveats: Most clones from primary vaccination were detected again post-booster (just under 97% CD4, roughly 90% CD8).

In regard to this clonotype: Its matching antigen is unknown.

Template-switching 5'RACE yielded the TCR cDNA; a universal primer site and UMIs were added in the process. TCRdb processed the 5' RACE reads anew with MiXCR; each CDR3 protein has one entry. The data contain a few hundred thousand distinct CDR3 sequences, about 9.5% of them singletons. Germline V gives CDR1 SGHTA, CDR2 FQGNSA. The CDR3 runs 15 residues. The V and J ends lost 1 base and 2 bases, in that order; junction bases with no gene match: 2. This material consisted of PBMCs, taken on the day of the first yellow fever vaccination. The origin of this receptor is a man between 18 and 29 years old who received the YFV17D yellow fever vaccine. This chain connects TRBV7-2 to TRBJ2-7; TRBD1 matches 10 bases. The CDR3, as DNA: TGTGCCAGCAGCTTAGTTGGGACAGGGGCCTACGAGCAGTACTTC. Protein product: CASSLVGTGAYEQYF.